This TCR beta chain originates from a study of shared clonotypes between healthy human individuals. On this clone itself: Its antigen remains unknown.

The germline gives CDR1 MDHEN, CDR2 SYDVKM. This CDR3 region has 12 residues. The V and J ends lost 2 bases and 8 bases respectively, with 8 bases between them. Profiled with immunoSEQ multiplex PCR; TCRdb holds only in-frame clones, not every one. The sample includes roughly 1.5 million clones, under 99% of them seen just once. Findings and caveats of the study: Apart from blood, nothing was sampled; tissue repertoires likely differ. When compared with the clonotypes that were shared by all four sorted-subset donors, the non-shared clonotypes turned out to have lower generation probabilities.

The sample was naive CD4+ T cells sorted from blood. Documented subset: CD45RA+ positively selected. This chain links TRBV28 with TRBJ2-3; D ambiguous. This clonotype was sampled from a man aged 25-45 years in good health. The CDR3 is CASSLQVGTQYF. CDR3 in DNA: TGTGCCAGCAGTTTACAGGTCGGTACGCAGTATTTT.